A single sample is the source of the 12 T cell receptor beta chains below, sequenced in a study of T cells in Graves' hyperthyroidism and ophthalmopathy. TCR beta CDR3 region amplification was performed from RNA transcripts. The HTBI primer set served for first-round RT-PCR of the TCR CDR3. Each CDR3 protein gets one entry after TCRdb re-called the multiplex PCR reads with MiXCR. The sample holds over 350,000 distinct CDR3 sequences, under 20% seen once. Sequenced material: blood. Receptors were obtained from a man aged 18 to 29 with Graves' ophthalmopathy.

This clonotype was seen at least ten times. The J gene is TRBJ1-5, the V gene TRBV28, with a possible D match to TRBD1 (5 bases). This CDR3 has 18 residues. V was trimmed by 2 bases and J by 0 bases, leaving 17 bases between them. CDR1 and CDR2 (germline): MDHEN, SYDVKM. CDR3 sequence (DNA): TGTGCCAGCAGTTTAAGAGCGGCAGGGTGGGATAGCAATCAGCCCCAGCATTTT. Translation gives CASSLRAAGWDSNQPQHF.

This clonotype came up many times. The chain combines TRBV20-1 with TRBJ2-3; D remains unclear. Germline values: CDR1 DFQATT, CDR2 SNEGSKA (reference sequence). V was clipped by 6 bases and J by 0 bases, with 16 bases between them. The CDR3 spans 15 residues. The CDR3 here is CSAHRSSFSTDTQYF. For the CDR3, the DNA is TGCAGTGCACACCGGAGCTCTTTTAGCACAGATACGCAGTATTTT.

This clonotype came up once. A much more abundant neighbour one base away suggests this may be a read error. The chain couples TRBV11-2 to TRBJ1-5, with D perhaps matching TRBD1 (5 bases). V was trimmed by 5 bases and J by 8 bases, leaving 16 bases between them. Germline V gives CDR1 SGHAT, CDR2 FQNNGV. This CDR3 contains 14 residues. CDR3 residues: CASSLGTPWEPQHF. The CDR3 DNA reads TGTGCCAGCAGCCTGGGGACTCCCTGGGAGCCCCAGCATTTT.

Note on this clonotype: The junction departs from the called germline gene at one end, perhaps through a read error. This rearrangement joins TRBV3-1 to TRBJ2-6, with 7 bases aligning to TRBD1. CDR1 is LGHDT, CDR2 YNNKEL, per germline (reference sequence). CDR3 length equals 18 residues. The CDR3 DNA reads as TGTGCCAGCAGCCAAGTGGACAGGTTCGTCTCTAGGGCCAACGTCCTGACTTTC. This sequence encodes CASSQVDRFVSRANVLTF.

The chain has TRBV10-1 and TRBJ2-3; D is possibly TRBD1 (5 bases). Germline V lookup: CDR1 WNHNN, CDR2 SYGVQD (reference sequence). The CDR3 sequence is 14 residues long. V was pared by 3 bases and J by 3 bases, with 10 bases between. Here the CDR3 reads CASSDFDRTDTQYF. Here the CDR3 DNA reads TGCGCCAGCAGTGACTTCGACAGAACAGATACGCAGTATTTT.

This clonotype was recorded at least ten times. The CDR3 DNA follows: TGTGCCAGCACTCTGGACAGGGACGGGGGCAATGAGCAGTTCTTC. Its protein product is CASTLDRDGGNEQFF. V is TRBV27 and J is TRBJ2-1; 8 bases are a match to TRBD1. Trimming at V came to 7 bases and at J to 6 bases, leaving 11 bases not matched to a gene. The CDR3 loop spans 15 amino acids. CDR1 and CDR2 (germline): MNHEY, SMNVEV (reference sequence).

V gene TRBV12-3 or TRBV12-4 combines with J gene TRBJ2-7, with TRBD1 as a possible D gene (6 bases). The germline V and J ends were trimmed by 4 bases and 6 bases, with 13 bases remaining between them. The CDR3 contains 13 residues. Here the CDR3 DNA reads TGTGCCAGCAGTTCAGCAGGGGTTAGCGAGCAGTACTTC. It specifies CASSSAGVSEQYF.

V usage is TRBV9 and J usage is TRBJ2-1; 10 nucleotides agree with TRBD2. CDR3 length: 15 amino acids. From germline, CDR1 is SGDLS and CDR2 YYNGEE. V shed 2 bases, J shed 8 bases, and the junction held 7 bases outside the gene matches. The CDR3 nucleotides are TGTGCCAGCAGCGTTAGCGGGGGGTTAACCGATGAGCAGTTCTTC. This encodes CASSVSGGLTDEQFF.

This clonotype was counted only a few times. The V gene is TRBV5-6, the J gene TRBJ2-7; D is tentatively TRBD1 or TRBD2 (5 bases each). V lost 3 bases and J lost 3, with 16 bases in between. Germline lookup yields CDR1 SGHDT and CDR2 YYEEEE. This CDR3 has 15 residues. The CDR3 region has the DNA TGTGCCAGCAGCTCCGATGTGAGGGGTGGCTACGAGCAGTACTTC. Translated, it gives CASSSDVRGGYEQYF.

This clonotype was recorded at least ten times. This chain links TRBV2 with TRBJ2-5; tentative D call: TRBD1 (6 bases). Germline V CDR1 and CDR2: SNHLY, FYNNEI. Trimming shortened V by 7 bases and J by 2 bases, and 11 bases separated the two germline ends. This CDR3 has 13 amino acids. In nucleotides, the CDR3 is TGTGCCAGCATGGCAGGACAGCAAGAGACCCAGTACTTC. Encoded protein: CASMAGQQETQYF.

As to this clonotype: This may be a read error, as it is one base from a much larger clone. The CDR3 reads CSVPDRDNEQYF. For the CDR3, the DNA is TGCAGTGTTCCGGACAGGGACAATGAGCAGTACTTC. The chain employs TRBV20-1 and TRBJ2-1; 8 positions match TRBD1. The end of the DNA fits TRBJ2-7 better, so the J call may be wrong. The CDR3 extends over 12 amino acids. The germline V gene has CDR1 DFQATT and CDR2 SNEGSKA (reference sequence).

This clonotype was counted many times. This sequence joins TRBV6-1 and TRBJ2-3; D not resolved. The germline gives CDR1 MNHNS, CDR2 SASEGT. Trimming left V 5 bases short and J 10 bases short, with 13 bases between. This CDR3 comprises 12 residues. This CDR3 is CASSYKAHAQYF. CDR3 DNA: TGTGCCAGCAGTTACAAGGCCCATGCGCAGTATTTT.